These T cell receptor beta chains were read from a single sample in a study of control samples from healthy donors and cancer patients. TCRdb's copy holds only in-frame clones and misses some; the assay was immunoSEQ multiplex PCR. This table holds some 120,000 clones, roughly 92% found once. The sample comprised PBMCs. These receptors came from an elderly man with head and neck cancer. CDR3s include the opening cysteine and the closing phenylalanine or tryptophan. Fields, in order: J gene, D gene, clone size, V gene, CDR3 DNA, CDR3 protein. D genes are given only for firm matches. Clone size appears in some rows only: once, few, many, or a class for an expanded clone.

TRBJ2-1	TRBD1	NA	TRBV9	TGTGCCAGCAGCGTAGCCGGGACAGGGCTCAATGAGCAGTTCTTC	CASSVAGTGLNEQFF
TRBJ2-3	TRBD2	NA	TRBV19	TGTGCCAGTAGTATAGCAAACAGCGGGGGGGACCCCACAGATACGCAGTATTTT	CASSIANSGGDPTDTQYF
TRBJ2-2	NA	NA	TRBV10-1	TGCGCCAGCAGTCCGAACACCGGGGAGCTGTTTTTT	CASSPNTGELFF
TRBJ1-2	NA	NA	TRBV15	TGTGCCACCAGCACTCTAGACGGGAGGGTTGGCTACACCTTC	CATSTLDGRVGYTF
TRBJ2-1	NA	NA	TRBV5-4	TGTGCCAGCAGCTTGCGAGTTTTGCCGAACAATGAGCAGTTCTTC	CASSLRVLPNNEQFF
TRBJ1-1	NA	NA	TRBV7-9	TGTGCCACCCGCGCCAAGGCAGACTTAAACACTGAAGCTTTCTTT	CATRAKADLNTEAFF
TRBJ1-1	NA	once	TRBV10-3	TGTGCCATCAGTGAGGAATGGAGGACTGAAGCTTTCTTT	CAISEEWRTEAFF
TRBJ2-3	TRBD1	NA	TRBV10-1	TGCGCCAGCAGTGAGGTTCGGGACAGGGGAGGAATGACAGATACGCAGTATTTT	CASSEVRDRGGMTDTQYF
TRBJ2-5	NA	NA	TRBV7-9	TGTGCCAGCAGCAAGGACACGTACCAAGAGACCCAGTACTTC	CASSKDTYQETQYF
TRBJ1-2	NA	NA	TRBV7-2	TGTGCCAGCAGCTTAGGGGCAGGTAGAAACTATGGCTACACCTTC	CASSLGAGRNYGYTF
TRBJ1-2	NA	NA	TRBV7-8	TGTGCCAGCAGCCCCCGAGTAGGGGGCTACACCTTC	CASSPRVGGYTF